These 8 T cell receptor beta chains were all obtained from the same sample, sequenced in a study of T cells in women clearing cervical HPV infection. Method: immunoSEQ multiplex PCR; TCRdb's copy keeps in-frame clones and lacks some. Recorded here are approximately 41,000 clones; the top ten clones represent about 8%. The sequenced sample was blood buffy coat. These receptors were collected from a woman between 18 and 75 years old with a cervical HPV16 infection that either progressed to CIN3+ or cleared (not recorded which).

As for this clone: The DNA ends 3 residues before the CDR3 does, and the rest of the CDR3 is filled in from the germline J gene. The J gene is TRBJ1-4, the V gene TRBV27; D remains unclear. Trimming pared 1 base from V and 5 bases from J, leaving 11 bases between. The CDR3 has 15 amino acids. From germline, CDR1 is MNHEY and CDR2 SMNVEV (reference sequence). CDR3 DNA, as far as it was read: TGTGCCAGCAGTTTATTGGGGTCGGGGAATGAAAAA. Translation: CASSLLGSGNEK. The complete CDR3 protein is CASSLLGSGNEKLFF.

Notes on this clone: The CDR3 goes on 3 residues after the read ends, and that part is filled in from the germline J gene. The rearrangement joins TRBV7-4 to TRBJ1-5, with D unclear. Germline CDR1 and CDR2: SGHVT and SQSDAQ. This CDR3 region has 15 residues. V lost 1 base, J lost 2 bases, and 9 bases lay in between. CDR3 DNA, as far as it was read: TGTGCCAGCAGCTTAGGAGAGGGCGGCAATCAGCCC. Protein product: CASSLGEGGNQP. The whole CDR3 is CASSLGEGGNQPQHF.

A note on this clone: Read data end 3 residues before the CDR3 end; the end is taken from the germline J gene. The gene calls are TRBV14 and TRBJ1-2; TRBD1 aligns across 7 bases. This CDR3 region has 15 residues. Germline V gene data show CDR1 as SGHDN and CDR2 as FVKESK. This chain's CDR3 is CASSLGQARTGGYTF. CDR3 DNA (partial): TGTGCCAGCAGCCTCGGACAGGCTCGGACGGGGGGC.

In the case of this clone: The sequenced fragment ends 3 residues before the CDR3 boundary, so the rest is inferred from the germline J gene. The J gene is TRBJ1-6, the V gene TRBV30; maybe TRBD1 (5 bases). V lost 5 bases, J lost 8 bases, and 13 bases lay in between. The CDR3 runs 13 residues. The germline V gene encodes CDR1 GTSNPN and CDR2 SVGIG (reference sequence). The CDR3: CAWQPGFDSPLHF. Incomplete CDR3 DNA: TGTGCCTGGCAGCCAGGGTTTGATTCACCC.

Remarks on this clone: The read is 3 residues too short to cover the CDR3 end, so that end is filled in from the germline J gene. The chain recombines TRBV7-6 with TRBJ2-1, with 7 bases aligning to TRBD2. Germline V CDR1 and CDR2: SGHVS, FNYEAQ. The V segment lost 5 bases and the J segment 4 bases; nucleotides outside the gene matches: 14. The CDR3 is made up of 17 amino acids. This CDR3 reads CASSPRGGTNTYNEQFF. The part of the CDR3 DNA that was read is TGTGCCAGCAGCCCTCGCGGAGGGACTAATACTTACAATGAG.

As concerns this clone: Read data end 3 residues before the CDR3 end; the end is taken from the germline J gene. J is TRBJ2-5 and V is TRBV4-1; 9 bases are shared with TRBD2. J gave up 5 bases and V 2 bases, and 6 bases lay outside the gene matches. The CDR3 extends over 15 amino acids. CDR1 MGHRA and CDR2 YSYEKL come from the germline V gene. The CDR3 protein is CASSQPLAGRETQYF. The sequenced CDR3 bases are TGCGCCAGCAGCCAACCCCTAGCGGGGAGGGAGACC.

The covered CDR3 bases are TGTGCCAGCAGCCCTCTTTTAGGGGTTTTGTACAATGAG. Translation gives CASSPLLGVLYNE. The whole CDR3 sequence is CASSPLLGVLYNEQFF. The rearrangement uses TRBV16 and TRBJ2-1; the D gene is possibly TRBD1 (5 bases). The CDR3 end lies 3 residues beyond the end of the read and is filled in from the germline J gene. This CDR3 contains 16 residues. V was shortened by 4 bases and J by 4 bases, with 17 bases between the two germline ends. Germline loops: CDR1 KGHSY, CDR2 FQNENV.

Comments on this clone: Read sequence stops 3 residues before the CDR3 end, and the germline J gene provides the missing end. The V gene is TRBV2, the J gene TRBJ1-2; TRBD1 matches 7 bases. This CDR3 comprises 14 residues. CDR1 SNHLY and CDR2 FYNNEI come from the germline V gene. After removal of 7 bases from V and 1 base from J, the junction contained 6 bases not matched to a gene. The sequenced CDR3 bases are TGTGCCAGCAAGGAGACAGGGATTAACTATGGC. This codes for CASKETGINYG. The entire CDR3 is CASKETGINYGYTF.